This TCR beta chain came from a study of blood T cell repertoires in COVID-19. Overall study context: Some COVID-19 samples were acute and others convalescent; all came from the United States, Italy and Spain. In each case, the material was cDNA or gDNA derived from T cells, B-cell-depleted T cells, or PBMCs.

The authors' processing: Reference gene primer amplification yielded estimated nucleated cell counts. TCRdb keeps only in-frame clones here, not all; method: immunoSEQ multiplex PCR. From that table come the V and J calls and clone size; the DNA was used to work out D and trimming. The data contain some 220,000 clones, roughly 80% of them singletons. The clonotype originates from an older woman with acute or convalescent COVID-19. The specimen sequenced was peripheral blood.

The CDR3 DNA sequence: TGTGCCAGTAGTATAACAGTTAACTATGGCTACACCTTC. This translates into CASSITVNYGYTF. The genes are TRBV19 and TRBJ1-2; no reliable D call. The V end was cut by 2 bases, the J end by 1 base, with 5 bases between. Per germline, CDR1 LNHDA and CDR2 SQIVND (reference sequence). CDR3 length: 13 residues. The variable domain in full, with the rest retrieved from reference TRBV19 and TRBJ1-2, is DGGITQSPKYLFRKEGQNVTLSCEQNLNHDAMYWYRQDPGQGLRLIYYSQIVNDFQKGDIAEGYSVSREKKESFPLTVTSAQKNPTAFYLCASSITVNYGYTFGSGTRLTVV.